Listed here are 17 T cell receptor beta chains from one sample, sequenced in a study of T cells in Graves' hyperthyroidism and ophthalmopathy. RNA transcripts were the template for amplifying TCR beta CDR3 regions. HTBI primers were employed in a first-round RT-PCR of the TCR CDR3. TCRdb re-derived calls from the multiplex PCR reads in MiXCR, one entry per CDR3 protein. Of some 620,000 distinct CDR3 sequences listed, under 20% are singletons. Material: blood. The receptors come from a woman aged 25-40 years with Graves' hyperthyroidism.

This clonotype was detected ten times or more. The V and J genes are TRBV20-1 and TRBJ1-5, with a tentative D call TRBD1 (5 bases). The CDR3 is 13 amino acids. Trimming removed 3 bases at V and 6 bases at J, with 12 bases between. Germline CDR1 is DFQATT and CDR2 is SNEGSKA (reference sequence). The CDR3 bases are TGCAGTGCTAGGCAGGGCTCGGCTCAGCCCCAGCATTTT. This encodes CSARQGSAQPQHF.

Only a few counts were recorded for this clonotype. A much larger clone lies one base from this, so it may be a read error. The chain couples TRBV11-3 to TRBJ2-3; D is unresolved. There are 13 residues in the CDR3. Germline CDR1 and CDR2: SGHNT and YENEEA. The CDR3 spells CASRDQGTYTQYF. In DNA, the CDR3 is TGTGCCAGCAGAGACCAAGGCACATATACGCAGTATTTT.

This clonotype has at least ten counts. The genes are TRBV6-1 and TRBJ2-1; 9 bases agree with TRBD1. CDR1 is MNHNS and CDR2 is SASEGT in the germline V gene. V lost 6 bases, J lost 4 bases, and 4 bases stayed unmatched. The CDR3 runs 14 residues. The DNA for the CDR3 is TGTGCCAGCAGGGAGGACAGGGGATACAATGAGCAGTTCTTC. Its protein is CASREDRGYNEQFF.

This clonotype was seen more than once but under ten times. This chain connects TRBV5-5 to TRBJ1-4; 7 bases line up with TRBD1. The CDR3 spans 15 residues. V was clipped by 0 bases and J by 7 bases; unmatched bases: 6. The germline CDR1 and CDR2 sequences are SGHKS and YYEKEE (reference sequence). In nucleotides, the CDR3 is TGTGCCAGCAGCTTGGGACAGGGTTCAAGTGAAAAACTGTTTTTT. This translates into CASSLGQGSSEKLFF.

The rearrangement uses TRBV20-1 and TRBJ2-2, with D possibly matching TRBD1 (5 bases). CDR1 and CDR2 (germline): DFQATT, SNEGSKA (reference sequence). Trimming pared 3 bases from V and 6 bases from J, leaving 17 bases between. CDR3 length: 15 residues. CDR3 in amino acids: CSASAPAGSAGELFF. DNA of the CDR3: TGCAGTGCTAGTGCCCCGGCAGGGTCGGCCGGGGAGCTGTTTTTT.

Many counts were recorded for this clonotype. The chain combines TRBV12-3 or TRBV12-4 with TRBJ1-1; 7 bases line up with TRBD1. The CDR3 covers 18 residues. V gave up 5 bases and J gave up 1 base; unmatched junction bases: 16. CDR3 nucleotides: TGTGCCAGCAGTCCACTCTCAAGGGAGACAGGGAGGAACACTGAAGCTTTCTTT. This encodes CASSPLSRETGRNTEAFF.

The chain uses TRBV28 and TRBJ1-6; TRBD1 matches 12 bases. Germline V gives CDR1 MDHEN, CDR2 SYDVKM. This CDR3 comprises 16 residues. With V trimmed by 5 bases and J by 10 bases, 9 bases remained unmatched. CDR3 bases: TGTGCCAGCAGTCAGCTTGGGACAGGGGGCGGCTCACCCCTCCACTTT. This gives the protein CASSQLGTGGGSPLHF.

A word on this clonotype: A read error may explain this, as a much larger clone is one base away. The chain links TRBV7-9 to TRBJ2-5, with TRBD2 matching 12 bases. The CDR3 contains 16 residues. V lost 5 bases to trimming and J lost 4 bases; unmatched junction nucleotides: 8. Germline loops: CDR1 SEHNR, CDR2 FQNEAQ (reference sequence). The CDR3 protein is CASSPKTSGRVETQYF. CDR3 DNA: TGTGCCAGCAGCCCAAAGACTAGCGGGAGAGTAGAGACCCAGTACTTC.

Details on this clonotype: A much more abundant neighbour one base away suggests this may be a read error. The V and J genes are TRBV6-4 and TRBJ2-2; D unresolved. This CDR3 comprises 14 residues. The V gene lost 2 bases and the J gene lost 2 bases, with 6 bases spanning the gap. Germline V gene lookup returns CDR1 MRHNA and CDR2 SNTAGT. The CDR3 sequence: CASSDPYNTGELFF. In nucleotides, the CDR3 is TGTGCCAGCAGTGACCCTTATAACACCGGGGAGCTGTTTTTT.

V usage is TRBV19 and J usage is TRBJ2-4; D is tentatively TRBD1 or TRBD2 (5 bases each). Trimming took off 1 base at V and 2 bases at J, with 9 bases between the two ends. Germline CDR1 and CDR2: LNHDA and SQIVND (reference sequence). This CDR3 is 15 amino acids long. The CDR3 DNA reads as TGTGCCAGTAGTATAGTGGGACCTACCAAAAACATTCAGTACTTC. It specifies CASSIVGPTKNIQYF.

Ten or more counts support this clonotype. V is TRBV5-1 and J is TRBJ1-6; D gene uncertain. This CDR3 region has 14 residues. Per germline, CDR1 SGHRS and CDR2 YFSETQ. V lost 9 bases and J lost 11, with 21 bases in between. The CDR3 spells CATETPERVAPLHF. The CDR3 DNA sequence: TGCGCCACAGAAACCCCGGAGCGGGTTGCACCCCTCCACTTT.

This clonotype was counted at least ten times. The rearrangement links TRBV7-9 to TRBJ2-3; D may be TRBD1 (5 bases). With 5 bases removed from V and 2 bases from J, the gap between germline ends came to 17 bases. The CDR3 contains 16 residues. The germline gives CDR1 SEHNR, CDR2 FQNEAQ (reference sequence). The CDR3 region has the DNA TGTGCCAGCAGCCGTGGGGCCGCGGATACCACAGATACGCAGTATTTT. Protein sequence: CASSRGAADTTDTQYF.

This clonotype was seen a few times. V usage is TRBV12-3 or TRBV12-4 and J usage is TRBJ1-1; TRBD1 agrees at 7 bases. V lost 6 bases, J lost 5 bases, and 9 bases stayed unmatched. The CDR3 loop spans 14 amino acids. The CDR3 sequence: CASREQGKGTEAFF. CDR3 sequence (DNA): TGTGCCAGCAGAGAACAGGGGAAAGGGACTGAAGCTTTCTTT.

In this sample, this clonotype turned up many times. The chain's CDR3 is CAWSRQGRDTEAFF. The DNA of the CDR3 is TGTGCCTGGAGTCGACAGGGGAGAGACACTGAAGCTTTCTTT. This chain links TRBV30 with TRBJ1-1, with 8 bases aligning to TRBD1. CDR3 length: 14 residues. Germline CDR1 reads GTSNPN; CDR2 reads SVGIG (reference sequence). J gave up 3 bases and V 2 bases, and 5 bases lay outside the gene matches.

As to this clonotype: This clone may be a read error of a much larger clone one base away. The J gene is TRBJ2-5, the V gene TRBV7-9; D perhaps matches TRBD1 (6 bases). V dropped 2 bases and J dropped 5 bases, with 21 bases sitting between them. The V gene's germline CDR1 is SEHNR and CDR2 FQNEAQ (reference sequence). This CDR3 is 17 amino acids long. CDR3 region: CASSLSRTAGAGETQYF. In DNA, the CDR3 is TGTGCCAGCAGCTTAAGCCGGACAGCCGGGGCTGGGGAGACCCAGTACTTC.

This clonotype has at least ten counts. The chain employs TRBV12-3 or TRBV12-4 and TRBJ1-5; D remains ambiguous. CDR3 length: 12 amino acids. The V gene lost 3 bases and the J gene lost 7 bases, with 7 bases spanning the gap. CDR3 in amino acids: CASSFDIQPQHF. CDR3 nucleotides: TGTGCCAGCAGTTTCGACATCCAGCCCCAGCATTTT.

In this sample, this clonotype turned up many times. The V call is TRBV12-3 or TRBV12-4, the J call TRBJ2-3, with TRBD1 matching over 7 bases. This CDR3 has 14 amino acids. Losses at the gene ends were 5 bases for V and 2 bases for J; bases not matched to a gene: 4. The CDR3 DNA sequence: TGTGCCAGCAGTCGACAGGGTAACACAGATACGCAGTATTTT. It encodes CASSRQGNTDTQYF.